The clone carrying this TCR beta chain was picked up a small number of times. The data were obtained in a study of blood T cell repertoires in COVID-19. About the study: Spain, Italy and the United States supplied samples that represented acute and convalescent COVID-19. Sources were T cells, B-cell-depleted T cells, or PBMCs; the material itself was cDNA or gDNA.

Assignment of participants to cohorts was predicated upon participant-reported clinical history. In germline, CDR1 is SGHDT, CDR2 YYEEEE. CDR3 length: 14 amino acids. Between the trimmed V and J ends, which lost 1 base and 7 bases, there was a span of 11 bases. As originally analysed: Counts of nucleated cells, estimated from reference gene primer amplification, were obtained. TCRdb keeps only in-frame clones here, not all; method: immunoSEQ multiplex PCR. Clone size and the V and J calls come from that table; the DNA yielded D and trimming. The sample has 350,000 to 550,000 clones; roughly nine tenths are singletons.

V is TRBV5-6 and J is TRBJ1-4; D gene ambiguous. Sequenced sample: PBMCs or T cells enriched from blood (not recorded which). The source is a man younger than 40 who had recovered from COVID-19. This CDR3 is CASSLKSAGEKLFF. The CDR3 DNA reads as TGTGCCAGCAGCTTGAAGTCCGCCGGTGAAAAACTGTTTTTT.